This TCR beta chain was profiled in a study of T cells expressing NK-cell markers. Study-wide points: HCMV specificity was not established for the expanded NKG2C+ T cell clones.

UMIs were included in TCR beta cDNA generated by 5'RACE template switching. One entry per CDR3 protein, without DNA, is what TCRdb gives after re-calling the 5' RACE reads. This table holds approximately 380,000 distinct CDR3 sequences. As for this clonotype: What it binds is not known.

Germline V lookup: CDR1 SGHNT, CDR2 YYREEE (reference sequence). CDR3 length equals 16 residues. This TCR was sampled from a man between 18 and 69 years old in good health. V and J are TRBV5-4 and TRBJ2-5. Specimen: blood T cells: a sorted CD56 or NKG2C T cell subset, CD4+ or CD8+ T cells, or bulk PBMC T cells (not recorded which). The chain's CDR3 is CASSLEPRSSQETQYF.